This is a list of T cell receptor beta chains from one sample in a study of blood T cells in healthy people across ages. Each CDR3 protein gets one entry after TCRdb re-called the 5' RACE reads with MiXCR. Of hundreds of thousands of distinct CDR3 sequences listed, under 35% are singletons. Specimen: blood. Every receptor here comes from an elderly woman in good health. Each CDR3 is given with its conserved first and last residue. The order of the fields is J gene, clone size, CDR3 length, D gene, V gene, CDR3 protein, CDR3 DNA. D genes are given only for firm matches. Clone size is shown for a subset of rows, as once, few, many or a class of expanded clone.

J gene: TRBJ2-7
clone size: .
CDR3 length: 16
D gene: TRBD1
V gene: TRBV30
CDR3 protein: CAWSGSPGQRAGEQYF
CDR3 DNA: TGTGCCTGGAGTGGGTCGCCGGGACAGAGGGCCGGCGAGCAGTACTTC

J gene: TRBJ2-1
clone size: .
CDR3 length: 21
D gene: .
V gene: TRBV21-1
CDR3 protein: CASSTPTGGGSSLQVYNEQFF
CDR3 DNA: TGTGCCAGCAGCACGCCAACTGGCGGGGGGTCCTCCCTACAAGTCTACAATGAGCAGTTCTTC

J gene: TRBJ1-1
clone size: few
CDR3 length: 16
D gene: .
V gene: TRBV7-2
CDR3 protein: CASSLVGRAGGTEAFF
CDR3 DNA: TGTGCCAGCAGCTTAGTGGGTAGAGCGGGGGGCACTGAAGCTTTCTTT

J gene: TRBJ1-2
clone size: many
CDR3 length: 13
D gene: TRBD1
V gene: TRBV20-1
CDR3 protein: CSARDMDRVGYTF
CDR3 DNA: TGCAGTGCTAGAGATATGGACAGGGTGGGCTACACCTTC

J gene: TRBJ1-1
clone size: few
CDR3 length: 14
D gene: TRBD1
V gene: TRBV2
CDR3 protein: CASRQFRTGIEAFF
CDR3 DNA: TGTGCCAGCAGACAATTCCGGACAGGGATTGAAGCTTTCTTT

J gene: TRBJ1-5
clone size: many
CDR3 length: 14
D gene: .
V gene: TRBV7-9
CDR3 protein: CASSLAAGSQPQHF
CDR3 DNA: TGTGCCAGCAGCTTAGCCGCAGGGAGTCAGCCCCAGCATTTT

J gene: TRBJ2-3
clone size: few
CDR3 length: 14
D gene: TRBD1
V gene: TRBV6-1
CDR3 protein: CASRKQGSPDTQYF
CDR3 DNA: TGTGCCAGCAGGAAACAGGGGTCCCCAGATACGCAGTATTTT

J gene: TRBJ1-1
clone size: .
CDR3 length: 15
D gene: .
V gene: TRBV13
CDR3 protein: CASSWDLQLSTEAFF
CDR3 DNA: TGTGCCAGCAGCTGGGACCTCCAATTGAGCACTGAAGCTTTCTTT

J gene: TRBJ2-2
clone size: .
CDR3 length: 13
D gene: .
V gene: TRBV6-6
CDR3 protein: CASSYQGFGELFF
CDR3 DNA: TGTGCCAGCAGTTATCAGGGGTTCGGGGAGCTGTTTTTT

J gene: TRBJ1-1
clone size: .
CDR3 length: 14
D gene: .
V gene: TRBV21-1
CDR3 protein: CASSKRGQNTEAFF
CDR3 DNA: TGTGCCAGCAGCAAACGGGGACAGAACACTGAAGCTTTCTTT

J gene: TRBJ1-1
clone size: once
CDR3 length: 16
D gene: .
V gene: TRBV5-1
CDR3 protein: CASSLDTKGGKAEAFF
CDR3 DNA: TGCGCCAGCAGCTTGGACACAAAGGGCGGGAAAGCTGAAGCTTTCTTT

J gene: TRBJ2-7
clone size: many
CDR3 length: 15
D gene: TRBD2
V gene: TRBV20-1
CDR3 protein: CSVGGVGLAGGEQYF
CDR3 DNA: TGCAGTGTAGGAGGTGTAGGACTAGCGGGGGGCGAGCAGTACTTC

J gene: TRBJ2-7
clone size: few
CDR3 length: 15
D gene: .
V gene: TRBV7-9
CDR3 protein: CASSLMGRGYSEQYF
CDR3 DNA: TGTGCCAGCAGCTTAATGGGCAGGGGCTATAGCGAGCAGTACTTC

J gene: TRBJ1-5
clone size: few
CDR3 length: 16
D gene: TRBD1
V gene: TRBV30
CDR3 protein: CAWSVQGRGVNQPQHF
CDR3 DNA: TGTGCCTGGAGTGTACAGGGCAGGGGGGTAAATCAGCCCCAGCATTTT

J gene: TRBJ1-1
clone size: many
CDR3 length: 13
D gene: .
V gene: TRBV20-1
CDR3 protein: CSARGPMNTEAFF
CDR3 DNA: TGCAGTGCTAGGGGGCCTATGAACACTGAAGCTTTCTTT

J gene: TRBJ2-7
clone size: once
CDR3 length: 14
D gene: TRBD1
V gene: TRBV5-1
CDR3 protein: CASSSTGLGDEQYF
CDR3 DNA: TGCGCCAGCAGCTCGACAGGGTTGGGCGACGAGCAGTACTTC

J gene: TRBJ1-2
clone size: .
CDR3 length: 11
D gene: .
V gene: TRBV9
CDR3 protein: CASRDGGGDTF
CDR3 DNA: TGTGCCAGCAGAGACGGGGGTGGCGACACCTTC